This passage covers 5 T cell receptor beta chains from one sample sequenced in a study of cytomegalovirus exposure and HLA in healthy donors. The PCR contained 60 Vbeta and 13 Jbeta primers. Libraries were prepared by immunoSEQ multiplex PCR; TCRdb keeps only in-frame clonotypes and omits some of them. The data contain 140,000 or so clones, approximately 84% of them seen just once; the ten biggest clones take up around 8.8%. The sequencing sample was made of PBMCs. These receptors came from a woman in her sixties or seventies in good health and CMV-seropositive.

The genes are TRBV2 and TRBJ2-5; TRBD1 is a possible D gene (6 bases). This CDR3 spans 14 amino acids. The V and J ends lost 5 bases and 1 base respectively, with 11 bases between them. The germline CDR1 and CDR2 sequences are SNHLY and FYNNEI. The CDR3 loop reads CASSRDMGQETQYF. CDR3 bases: TGTGCCAGCAGTCGGGACATGGGCCAAGAGACCCAGTACTTC.

The V call is TRBV7-9, the J call TRBJ1-1; 7 nucleotides line up with TRBD1. Germline lookup yields CDR1 SEHNR and CDR2 FQNEAQ (reference sequence). The trim removed 2 bases at V and 2 bases at J, leaving 8 bases unmatched. This CDR3 is 16 amino acids long. In nucleotides, the CDR3 is TGTGCCAGCAGCTTACCTCAAACAGGGGACAACACTGAAGCTTTCTTT. It encodes CASSLPQTGDNTEAFF.

The rearrangement joins TRBV28 to TRBJ2-7; maybe TRBD2 (5 bases). The V gene lost 10 bases and the J gene lost 6 bases, with 22 bases spanning the gap. Germline values: CDR1 MDHEN, CDR2 SYDVKM. This CDR3 is built from 14 residues. The CDR3 region has the DNA TGTGCCACCGCTTTTATAGGGATTGAGGGCGAGCAGTACTTC. This translates into CATAFIGIEGEQYF.

This chain connects TRBV29-1 to TRBJ2-5; the match to TRBD2 covers 11 bases. The CDR3 is 13 residues long. J was trimmed by 7 bases and V by 6 bases; bases with no gene match: 7. Looked up from germline, CDR1 is SQVTM and CDR2 is ANQGSEA. This chain's CDR3 is CSVLGTSGGTQYF. CDR3 nucleotide sequence: TGCAGCGTGCTAGGGACTAGCGGTGGGACCCAGTACTTC.

The CDR3 DNA is TGTGCCAGCAGCCCCGGGGTACACTACAATGAGCAGTTCTTC. Amino acids: CASSPGVHYNEQFF. The genes are TRBV7-9 and TRBJ2-1, with D perhaps TRBD2 (5 bases). The CDR3 sequence is 14 residues long. V was shortened by 5 bases and J by 3 bases, with 11 bases between the two germline ends. Germline CDR1 SEHNR, CDR2 FQNEAQ (reference sequence).